A selection of T cell receptor beta chains follows, all from one sample in a study of identical twins. TCRdb re-called the 5' RACE reads through MiXCR, storing one row per CDR3 protein. This sample has approximately 600,000 distinct CDR3 sequences, with 9.5% to 10% found just once. This sample was also put to use in a study of yellow fever vaccine responses in identical twins.

The sequencing input was PBMCs. The source of these receptors is a young woman in good health. CDR3s include the opening cysteine and the closing phenylalanine or tryptophan. The order of the fields is clone size, D gene, J gene, V gene, CDR3 DNA, CDR3 protein. A D gene is named only where the DNA matches it firmly. Part of the rows lack a size; the others show once, few, many or a class for expanded clones.

clone size: -
D gene: TRBD1
J gene: TRBJ1-1
V gene: TRBV4-2
CDR3 DNA: TGTGCCAGCAGCCTTGACAGGGTGGACACTGAAGCTTTCTTT
CDR3 protein: CASSLDRVDTEAFF

clone size: many
D gene: TRBD1
J gene: TRBJ1-4
V gene: TRBV12-3/TRBV12-4
CDR3 DNA: TGTGCCAGCAGATCGGACAGGGCTGAAAAACTGTTTTTT
CDR3 protein: CASRSDRAEKLFF

clone size: -
D gene: -
J gene: TRBJ2-5
V gene: TRBV11-2
CDR3 DNA: TGTGCCAGCAGCCCCCGCACGCGGGAGACCCAGTACTTC
CDR3 protein: CASSPRTRETQYF

clone size: many
D gene: TRBD2
J gene: TRBJ2-3
V gene: TRBV20-1
CDR3 DNA: TGCAGTGCTCGACTAGCGGGGGGGCCAGATACGCAGTATTTT
CDR3 protein: CSARLAGGPDTQYF

clone size: few
D gene: TRBD2
J gene: TRBJ2-1
V gene: TRBV7-2
CDR3 DNA: TGTGCCAGCAGCCATCCTCAGCGGGATCCTTACAATGAGCAGTTCTTC
CDR3 protein: CASSHPQRDPYNEQFF

clone size: few
D gene: TRBD2
J gene: TRBJ2-1
V gene: TRBV5-5
CDR3 DNA: TGTGCCAGCAGCCAAAGAGGCCTAGCGGCTGGCTACAATGAGCAGTTCTTC
CDR3 protein: CASSQRGLAAGYNEQFF

clone size: -
D gene: TRBD1
J gene: TRBJ2-7
V gene: TRBV27
CDR3 DNA: TGTTCCAGCAGATTGACAGGGTACCACGAGCAGTACTTC
CDR3 protein: CSSRLTGYHEQYF

clone size: -
D gene: -
J gene: TRBJ2-7
V gene: TRBV6-4
CDR3 DNA: TGTGCCAGCAGTGACGGAGCTGTCAAGGCATACTACGAGCAGTACTTC
CDR3 protein: CASSDGAVKAYYEQYF

clone size: many
D gene: TRBD2
J gene: TRBJ2-1
V gene: TRBV7-2
CDR3 DNA: TGTGCCAGCAGCTTAGATGGCCGGGGGGGCGAACAGTTCTTC
CDR3 protein: CASSLDGRGGEQFF

clone size: few
D gene: TRBD1
J gene: TRBJ1-5
V gene: TRBV5-1
CDR3 DNA: TGCGCCAGCAGCTCACGGGACAGAGGAGGCCAGCCCCAGCATTTT
CDR3 protein: CASSSRDRGGQPQHF

clone size: few
D gene: -
J gene: TRBJ2-1
V gene: TRBV27
CDR3 DNA: TGTGCCAGCAGTTTTCGACAGGCGGGTAGAAATGAGCAGTTCTTC
CDR3 protein: CASSFRQAGRNEQFF

clone size: many
D gene: TRBD2
J gene: TRBJ2-1
V gene: TRBV4-2
CDR3 DNA: TGTGCCAGCAGCCAAGGTCGAAGTAGCGGGATCCCCCCCTACAATGAGCAGTTCTTC
CDR3 protein: CASSQGRSSGIPPYNEQFF

clone size: few
D gene: TRBD2
J gene: TRBJ2-5
V gene: TRBV5-4
CDR3 DNA: TGTGCCAGCAGCGGTAGCGGGGGGGCTGGGGAGACCCAGTACTTC
CDR3 protein: CASSGSGGAGETQYF

clone size: few
D gene: TRBD2
J gene: TRBJ2-2
V gene: TRBV14
CDR3 DNA: TGTGCCAGCAGCCCTCAACTAGCGGGGAACACCGGGGAGCTGTTTTTT
CDR3 protein: CASSPQLAGNTGELFF

clone size: many
D gene: -
J gene: TRBJ2-5
V gene: TRBV20-1
CDR3 DNA: TGCAGTGCAGGGCTAGTGGTCCGGGGAGCAGAGACCCAGTACTTC
CDR3 protein: CSAGLVVRGAETQYF

clone size: few
D gene: -
J gene: TRBJ2-2
V gene: TRBV4-3
CDR3 DNA: TGCGCCAGCAGCCCGATCGGGGCAGCGGACACCGGGGAGCTGTTTTTT
CDR3 protein: CASSPIGAADTGELFF

clone size: few
D gene: -
J gene: TRBJ2-7
V gene: TRBV20-1
CDR3 DNA: TGCAGTGCTAGTGGGCAGGGTCCCTACGAGCAGTACTTC
CDR3 protein: CSASGQGPYEQYF